These T cell receptor beta chains were read from a single sample in a study of CD8+ T cells in alopecia areata. Libraries were prepared by immunoSEQ multiplex PCR; TCRdb keeps only in-frame clonotypes and omits some of them. The sample lists over 85,000 clones, 41% seen once, with about 1.5% in the top ten. Material: CD4+ T cells sorted from blood. Receptors were obtained from a human donor with alopecia areata. The CDR3 runs from the conserved cysteine through the conserved F or W. The order of the fields is D gene, J gene, V gene, CDR3 protein. The D gene is left open where the match is weak.

D gene: -
J gene: TRBJ2-2
V gene: TRBV29-1
CDR3 protein: CSVRTDNTGELFF

D gene: -
J gene: TRBJ1-5
V gene: TRBV30
CDR3 protein: CAWSALGGNQPQHF

D gene: -
J gene: TRBJ2-1
V gene: TRBV4-2
CDR3 protein: CASSQFGQGRDEQFF

D gene: TRBD2
J gene: TRBJ2-1
V gene: TRBV2
CDR3 protein: CASSGTRFDEQFF

D gene: -
J gene: TRBJ1-5
V gene: TRBV29-1
CDR3 protein: CSVRISDQPQHF

D gene: -
J gene: TRBJ2-7
V gene: TRBV20-1
CDR3 protein: CSAIQGYEQYF

D gene: -
J gene: TRBJ2-7
V gene: TRBV2
CDR3 protein: CASEGGPSYEQYF

D gene: -
J gene: TRBJ2-4
V gene: TRBV7-2
CDR3 protein: CASSLGGIQNIQYF

D gene: TRBD2
J gene: TRBJ2-3
V gene: TRBV25-1
CDR3 protein: CASKPGTSGRDTQYF

D gene: -
J gene: TRBJ1-5
V gene: TRBV30
CDR3 protein: CAWTLTSNQPQHF

D gene: TRBD1
J gene: TRBJ1-2
V gene: TRBV29-1
CDR3 protein: CSVEIQGKLGYGYTF

D gene: TRBD1
J gene: TRBJ2-7
V gene: TRBV30
CDR3 protein: CAWQGAAYEQYF

D gene: -
J gene: TRBJ2-4
V gene: TRBV30
CDR3 protein: CAWSVGGDIQYF

D gene: -
J gene: TRBJ2-7
V gene: TRBV10-3
CDR3 protein: CAIMSSGGEVVGEQYF

D gene: -
J gene: TRBJ2-2
V gene: TRBV7-9
CDR3 protein: CASSLYFSTGELFF

D gene: TRBD2
J gene: TRBJ2-7
V gene: TRBV7-8
CDR3 protein: CASSLGGRGEQYF

D gene: TRBD2
J gene: TRBJ2-1
V gene: TRBV11-2
CDR3 protein: CASSRAGGAYNEQFF

D gene: -
J gene: TRBJ2-2
V gene: TRBV6-5
CDR3 protein: CASSYSPGYTGELFF

D gene: -
J gene: TRBJ2-7
V gene: TRBV4-1
CDR3 protein: CASANPNYRYEQYF

D gene: -
J gene: TRBJ2-6
V gene: TRBV30
CDR3 protein: CAWSVSGANVLTF

D gene: -
J gene: TRBJ1-2
V gene: TRBV27
CDR3 protein: CASSRDRYYGYTF

D gene: -
J gene: TRBJ1-2
V gene: TRBV7-2
CDR3 protein: CASSSPAGGGGGSNYGYTF

D gene: TRBD1
J gene: TRBJ2-6
V gene: TRBV2
CDR3 protein: CASKTGSSGANVLTF

D gene: TRBD1
J gene: TRBJ1-4
V gene: TRBV7-9
CDR3 protein: CASSSTGDNEKLFF

D gene: -
J gene: TRBJ1-2
V gene: TRBV12-5
CDR3 protein: CASGLWDLGGYTF

D gene: -
J gene: TRBJ1-2
V gene: TRBV7-6
CDR3 protein: CASSLGGAWGYTF

D gene: TRBD2
J gene: TRBJ2-5
V gene: TRBV4-3
CDR3 protein: CASSHNGLDPSETQYF

D gene: TRBD2
J gene: TRBJ2-5
V gene: TRBV7-2
CDR3 protein: CASSSPYPGGQETQYF

D gene: TRBD2
J gene: TRBJ2-3
V gene: TRBV7-2
CDR3 protein: CASSVAGGSKDTQYF

D gene: TRBD2
J gene: -
V gene: TRBV30
CDR3 protein: CAWSTGLRETQYF

D gene: -
J gene: TRBJ2-5
V gene: TRBV30
CDR3 protein: CAWTAGQETQYF

D gene: TRBD1
J gene: TRBJ2-2
V gene: TRBV27
CDR3 protein: CASGHNRWDRATNTGELFF

D gene: -
J gene: TRBJ2-1
V gene: TRBV29-1
CDR3 protein: CSADRNYEQFF

D gene: -
J gene: TRBJ2-7
V gene: TRBV2
CDR3 protein: CASSEQEGYEQYF

D gene: -
J gene: TRBJ2-7
V gene: TRBV30
CDR3 protein: CAWTPQLTYEQYF

D gene: -
J gene: TRBJ2-5
V gene: TRBV2
CDR3 protein: CASSARGETQYF

D gene: -
J gene: TRBJ1-5
V gene: TRBV28
CDR3 protein: CASSFLGVLGNQPQHF

D gene: TRBD1
J gene: TRBJ2-7
V gene: TRBV4-2
CDR3 protein: CASSIRDRPYEQYF